One and the same sample provided the 11 T cell receptor beta chains below, sequenced in a study of cytomegalovirus exposure and HLA in healthy donors. Primers: 60 Vbeta forward and 13 Jbeta reverse. Produced via immunoSEQ multiplex PCR; TCRdb's table is partial and in-frame only. The sample gives about 140,000 clones, approximately 84% of which show up once; 1.4% is in the top ten. Sequencing used PBMCs. Receptor source: a man younger than 40 in good health and CMV-seropositive.

The chain joins TRBV28 to TRBJ2-1, with 7 bases that match TRBD1. Losses at the gene ends were 0 bases for V and 8 bases for J; bases not matched to a gene: 1. The CDR3 sequence is 13 residues long. In germline, CDR1 is MDHEN, CDR2 SYDVKM. The DNA for the CDR3 is TGTGCCAGCAGTTTATGGCAGGGGGATGAGCAGTTCTTC. Translating gives CASSLWQGDEQFF.

The chain combines TRBV28 with TRBJ2-2, with D hard to call. This CDR3 spans 14 amino acids. V shed 3 bases and J shed 2 bases, with 7 bases lying between them. The germline V gene encodes CDR1 MDHEN and CDR2 SYDVKM. The CDR3 nucleotides read TGTGCCAGCAGTTTGCAGGTCAACACCGGGGAGCTGTTTTTT. It translates to CASSLQVNTGELFF.

This rearrangement joins TRBV10-3 to TRBJ2-1; 7 nucleotides line up with TRBD2. V was pared by 11 bases and J by 3 bases, with 7 bases of the junction left unmatched. CDR3 length: 13 amino acids. The germline V gene encodes CDR1 ENHRY and CDR2 SYGVKD. CDR3 amino acids: CAVGREGYNEQFF. The CDR3 DNA sequence: TGTGCCGTGGGGAGGGAAGGCTACAATGAGCAGTTCTTC.

The chain links TRBV10-3 to TRBJ2-7; 10 bases align to TRBD2. The CDR3 totals 18 residues. Per the germline V gene, CDR1 is ENHRY and CDR2 is SYGVKD. V was clipped by 2 bases and J by 4 bases; unmatched bases: 14. The CDR3 DNA follows: TGTGCCATCAGTGAGCGCCTAGCGGGAGACATTTCGCCTTACGAGCAGTACTTC. It encodes CAISERLAGDISPYEQYF.

The V and J genes are TRBV28 and TRBJ2-5; 11 bases line up with TRBD2. V was pared by 5 bases and J by 6 bases, with 11 bases of the junction left unmatched. This CDR3 comprises 16 residues. In germline, CDR1 is MDHEN, CDR2 SYDVKM. This CDR3 is CASSLAGGSVGQTQYF. The CDR3 DNA is TGTGCCAGCAGTCTAGCGGGAGGCTCCGTTGGACAGACCCAGTACTTC.

The sample holds a few counts of this clone. This rearrangement joins TRBV5-6 to TRBJ1-1, with D perhaps TRBD1 (6 bases). This CDR3 has 16 amino acids. Germline CDR1 reads SGHDT; CDR2 reads YYEEEE. V lost 3 bases and J 4 bases, leaving 19 bases between the germline ends. For the CDR3, the DNA is TGTGCCAGCAGCTCCGCCTCTCAGGGGAAGGGCACTGAAGCTTTCTTT. As protein: CASSSASQGKGTEAFF.

This clone was observed once. The chain carries TRBV15 and TRBJ2-3; possibly TRBD1 for D (6 bases). Trimming shortened V by 5 bases and J by 3 bases, and 12 bases separated the two germline ends. The CDR3 extends over 14 amino acids. CDR1 is LNHNV, CDR2 YYDKDF, per germline (reference sequence). The CDR3 here is CATSVGRGTDTQYF. The CDR3 coding sequence is TGTGCCACCAGCGTCGGCAGGGGTACAGATACGCAGTATTTT.

A remark on this clone: Additional DNA sequences in this sample encode the identical CDR3. V gene TRBV5-1 combines with J gene TRBJ2-3, with D possibly matching TRBD1 (6 bases). Trimming shortened V by 0 bases and J by 0 bases, and 8 bases separated the two germline ends. The CDR3 loop spans 15 amino acids. CDR1 is SGHRS, CDR2 YFSETQ, per germline. DNA for the CDR3: TGCGCCAGCAGCTTGGGGGGGCAGAGCACAGATACGCAGTATTTT. Residues: CASSLGGQSTDTQYF.

The V and J genes are TRBV6-6 and TRBJ2-2; 7 bases are shared with TRBD2. The ends lost 6 bases at V and 1 base at J; junction bases unmatched: 8. The germline V gene has CDR1 MNHNY and CDR2 SVGAGI (reference sequence). The CDR3 totals 16 residues. CDR3 DNA: TGTGCCAGCAGGGCCCCGGGAGGCAAGAACACCGGGGAGCTGTTTTTT. Amino acids: CASRAPGGKNTGELFF.

Concerning this clone: Other nucleotide sequences from this sample produce the same CDR3. The gene calls are TRBV11-3 and TRBJ2-5, with 8 bases lining up with TRBD2. The V gene end was trimmed by 0 bases and the J gene end by 4 bases; junction bases not matched to a gene: 4. This CDR3 is built from 15 residues. Germline-derived CDR1 and CDR2 are SGHNT and YENEEA. The CDR3 DNA reads as TGTGCCAGCAGCTTAGAAGGACTAGCAGGAGAGACCCAGTACTTC. As protein: CASSLEGLAGETQYF. The full variable domain, in which reference TRBV11-3 and TRBJ2-5 provide the parts outside the CDR3, is EAGVVQSPRYKIIEKKQPVAFWCNPISGHNTLYWYLQNLGQGPELLIRYENEEAVDDSQLPKDRFSAERLKGVDSTLKIQPAELGDSAVYLCASSLEGLAGETQYFGPGTRLLVL.

The chain joins TRBV5-1 to TRBJ2-1; TRBD1 matches 7 bases. The V and J ends lost 0 bases and 2 bases, in that order; junction bases with no gene match: 2. Germline V gene lookup returns CDR1 SGHRS and CDR2 YFSETQ. The CDR3 spans 15 residues. CDR3 protein: CASSLGGGAYNEQFF. CDR3 DNA sequence: TGCGCCAGCAGCTTGGGAGGGGGCGCCTACAATGAGCAGTTCTTC.